The 29 T cell receptor beta chains below all came from one sample that was sequenced in a study of shared clonotypes between healthy human individuals. TCRdb's table, derived via immunoSEQ multiplex PCR, lists solely in-frame clones and lacks some. The sample comprises 950,000 to 1,100,000 clones, 75% to 85% of which are singletons, and 0.61% rests with the top ten. What was sequenced was memory CD4+ T cells from PBMCs. Subset: CD45RA-negative fraction. The receptors originated from a man younger than 35 in good health. Some clones in this sample may be carry-over from other donors' samples.

The chain recombines TRBV6-1 with TRBJ2-6; D uncertain. The V and J ends lost 3 bases and 1 base respectively, with 13 bases between them. Germline lookup yields CDR1 MNHNS and CDR2 SASEGT. This CDR3 comprises 17 residues. The CDR3 coding sequence is TGTGCCAGCAGTGAGTTCCACGAAGCGTCTGGGGCCAACGTCCTGACTTTC. Translating it yields CASSEFHEASGANVLTF.

The V call is TRBV13, the J call TRBJ2-5; 14 bases map to TRBD2. The germline CDR1 and CDR2 sequences are PRHDT and FYEKMQ (reference sequence). The CDR3 contains 17 residues. After removal of 5 bases from V and 5 bases from J, the junction contained 10 bases not matched to a gene. CDR3: CASSHPGLAGGVETQYF. The CDR3 nucleotides are TGTGCCAGCAGCCACCCTGGACTAGCGGGAGGAGTTGAGACCCAGTACTTC.

The chain joins TRBV5-6 to TRBJ2-3; 11 bases are a match to TRBD2. Germline V CDR1 and CDR2: SGHDT, YYEEEE. The CDR3 extends over 16 amino acids. V lost 3 bases to trimming and J lost 5 bases; unmatched junction nucleotides: 8. In DNA, the CDR3 is TGTGCCAGCAGCTACCCTCTAGCGGGAGGAGGAGATACGCAGTATTTT. Translated: CASSYPLAGGGDTQYF.

The chain is built from TRBV28 and TRBJ2-6, with a possible D match to TRBD2 (5 bases). The CDR3 sequence is 15 residues long. The V gene lost 3 bases and the J gene lost 2 bases, with 8 bases spanning the gap. In germline, CDR1 is MDHEN, CDR2 SYDVKM. This CDR3 is CASSFYGAGANVLTF. CDR3 sequence (DNA): TGTGCCAGCAGTTTCTACGGGGCTGGGGCCAACGTCCTGACTTTC.

The chain recombines TRBV10-3 with TRBJ2-3; 10 bases fit TRBD2. The CDR3 has 19 amino acids. CDR1 is ENHRY, CDR2 SYGVKD, per germline. After removal of 3 bases from V and 0 bases from J, the junction contained 12 bases not matched to a gene. Written as DNA, the CDR3 is TGTGCCATCAGTGAAACGTGGGCTAGCGGGAGCGAAAGCACAGATACGCAGTATTTT. Translating gives CAISETWASGSESTDTQYF.

Concerning this clone itself: A clone one base away is much larger, so this may be a read error. The CDR3 loop reads CASSSTYTGELFF. DNA for the CDR3: TGTGCCAGCAGCTCGACCTACACCGGGGAGCTGTTTTTT. This chain links TRBV7-2 with TRBJ2-2; D remains unclear. The V end lost 4 bases, the J end lost 3 bases, and 6 bases lay between the germline ends. Germline V gene lookup returns CDR1 SGHTA and CDR2 FQGNSA. CDR3 length: 13 amino acids.

The rearrangement links TRBV6-7 to TRBJ1-2; no reliable D call. TRBV6-7 qualifies as an ORF whose function is uncertain. This CDR3 comprises 15 residues. The V end lost 0 bases, the J end lost 2 bases, and 10 bases lay between the germline ends. The CDR3 DNA is TGTGCCAGCAGTTACTCGATGCGGCGGAACTATGGCTACACCTTC. As protein: CASSYSMRRNYGYTF.

J is TRBJ2-3 and V is TRBV6-1; a weak D match, TRBD1 (5 bases). CDR3 length: 14 amino acids. The V end lost 1 base, the J end lost 8 bases, and 13 bases lay between the germline ends. Germline-derived CDR1 and CDR2 are MNHNS and SASEGT. The CDR3 DNA is TGTGCCAGCAGTGAAGGTGGGGCCTCATCTACGCAGTATTTT. Encoded protein: CASSEGGASSTQYF.

The V and J genes are TRBV28 and TRBJ2-7, with a tentative D call TRBD2 (5 bases). Germline V gene data show CDR1 as MDHEN and CDR2 as SYDVKM. The CDR3 contains 18 residues. Trimming removed 5 bases from V and 0 bases from J, with 23 bases in between. CDR3 sequence (DNA): TGTGCCAGCAGTGAAGTAGTTGCAGTGTATGGGAGCTCCTACGAGCAGTACTTC. It codes for CASSEVVAVYGSSYEQYF.

This clone was observed a handful of times. The V and J genes are TRBV7-2 and TRBJ2-5; D possibly matches TRBD1 or TRBD2 (6 bases each). Trimming pared 7 bases from V and 5 bases from J, leaving 14 bases between. Germline-derived CDR1 and CDR2 are SGHTA and FQGNSA. CDR3 length: 13 amino acids. The CDR3 here is CASTPRGGETQYF. Here the CDR3 DNA reads TGTGCCAGCACCCCGCGAGGGGGGGAGACCCAGTACTTC.

Comments on this clone: This specimen includes other DNA sequences encoding the same CDR3. This chain joins TRBV2 and TRBJ2-7; possibly TRBD1 for D (5 bases). This CDR3 has 13 residues. V was cut by 4 bases and J by 3 bases, with 10 bases left in between. Germline V lookup: CDR1 SNHLY, CDR2 FYNNEI. The chain's CDR3 is CASSGTGGYEQYF. The CDR3 bases are TGTGCCAGCAGTGGAACAGGTGGCTACGAGCAGTACTTC.

This chain connects TRBV6-1 to TRBJ2-7, with D maybe TRBD2 (5 bases). This CDR3 spans 13 amino acids. V shed 10 bases and J shed 3 bases, with 16 bases lying between them. Germline V gene lookup returns CDR1 MNHNS and CDR2 SASEGT. CDR3 sequence: CATARGQVYEQYF. The CDR3 DNA reads TGTGCCACCGCCCGGGGTCAGGTCTACGAGCAGTACTTC.

This chain uses TRBV7-6 with TRBJ2-5; 8 bases are shared with TRBD2. The CDR3 covers 15 residues. V dropped 5 bases and J dropped 4; count of bases not matched to a gene: 9. Germline assignment: CDR1 SGHVS and CDR2 FNYEAQ. The CDR3 here is CASSPGGNLLETQYF. The CDR3 DNA reads as TGTGCCAGCAGCCCGGGGGGGAACCTTCTAGAGACCCAGTACTTC.

The chain links TRBV7-3 to TRBJ2-5; 8 nucleotides align to TRBD1. V dropped 6 bases and J dropped 7; count of bases not matched to a gene: 7. CDR1 and CDR2 from the germline V gene are SGHTA and FQGTGA. The CDR3 is made up of 13 amino acids. The CDR3 coding sequence is TGTGCCAGCAGTCAGGGGGCGCGGATGACCCAGTACTTC. This gives the protein CASSQGARMTQYF.

The chain combines TRBV4-2 with TRBJ1-4; 9 positions match TRBD1. In germline, CDR1 is LGHNA, CDR2 YNFKEQ. J gave up 8 bases and V 4 bases, and 8 bases lay outside the gene matches. This CDR3 is 15 amino acids long. In DNA form, the CDR3 reads TGTGCCAGCAGCCGATCCGACAGGGGGGAAGAAAAACTGTTTTTT. Its translation is CASSRSDRGEEKLFF.

This chain uses TRBV7-2 with TRBJ2-1; D unresolved. V was trimmed by 5 bases and J by 0 bases, leaving 11 bases between them. Per the germline V gene, CDR1 is SGHTA and CDR2 is FQGNSA. CDR3 size: 15 residues. The CDR3 sequence: CASSTDQNSYNEQFF. CDR3 sequence (DNA): TGTGCCAGCAGCACTGACCAGAACTCCTACAATGAGCAGTTCTTC. The full variable domain, completed using reference TRBV7-2 and TRBJ2-1, is GAGVSQSPSNKVTEKGKDVELRCDPISGHTALYWYRQSLGQGLEFLIYFQGNSAPDKSGLPSDRFSAERTGGSVSTLTIQRTQQEDSAVYLCASSTDQNSYNEQFFGPGTRLTVL.

The CDR3 DNA follows: TGTGCCAGCAGGAATTGGGGAGGGAGCTCCTACAATGAGCAGTTCTTC. The encoded protein is CASRNWGGSSYNEQFF. The chain couples TRBV2 to TRBJ2-1, with 7 bases that match TRBD2. Losses at the gene ends were 6 bases for V and 0 bases for J; bases not matched to a gene: 8. The CDR3 length is 16 residues. Germline V gene lookup returns CDR1 SNHLY and CDR2 FYNNEI.

The chain combines TRBV5-4 with TRBJ1-2, with a tentative D call TRBD1 (5 bases). Germline V gene data show CDR1 as SGHNT and CDR2 as YYREEE (reference sequence). Between the trimmed V and J ends, which lost 0 bases and 4 bases, there was a span of 10 bases. The CDR3 length is 14 residues. The CDR3 DNA is TGTGCCAGCAGCTTGGATCAGGGTACCTATGGCTACACCTTC. It encodes CASSLDQGTYGYTF.

This chain links TRBV28 with TRBJ1-3; no clear D. Between the trimmed V and J ends, which lost 5 bases and 0 bases, there was a span of 11 bases. The germline gives CDR1 MDHEN, CDR2 SYDVKM. The CDR3 consists of 15 residues. The CDR3 sequence is CASSPWADSGNTIYF. As DNA, the CDR3 is TGTGCCAGCAGTCCGTGGGCAGACTCTGGAAACACCATATATTTT. The full variable domain, its missing parts supplied by reference TRBV28 and TRBJ1-3, is DVKVTQSSRYLVKRTGEKVFLECVQDMDHENMFWYRQDPGLGLRLIYFSYDVKMKEKGDIPEGYSVSREKKERFSLILESASTNQTSMYLCASSPWADSGNTIYFGEGSWLTVV.

The chain links TRBV7-9 to TRBJ2-7; the D gene is possibly TRBD1 (5 bases). CDR1 SEHNR and CDR2 FQNEAQ come from the germline V gene (reference sequence). CDR3 size: 13 residues. V lost 1 base and J 5 bases, leaving 9 bases between the germline ends. CDR3 loop: CASSLDRGNEQYF. CDR3 sequence (DNA): TGTGCCAGCAGCTTAGATAGGGGAAACGAGCAGTACTTC. The variable domain in full, completed from reference TRBV7-9 and TRBJ2-7, reads DTGVSQNPRHKITKRGQNVTFRCDPISEHNRLYWYRQTLGQGPEFLTYFQNEAQLEKSRLLSDRFSAERPKGSFSTLEIQRTEQGDSAMYLCASSLDRGNEQYFGPGTRLTVT.

The CDR3 reads CASSQLTGNEAFF. In DNA, the CDR3 is TGCGCCAGCAGTCAATTGACAGGCAATGAAGCTTTCTTT. This chain connects TRBV23-1 to TRBJ1-1, with D possibly matching TRBD1 (6 bases). Being an ORF, TRBV23-1 has a function that is uncertain. Trimming cost V 1 base and J 7 bases, with 10 bases left between them. The CDR3 runs 13 residues.

The chain uses TRBV5-4 and TRBJ2-1, with a weak D call TRBD1 (10 bases). Germline loops: CDR1 SGHNT, CDR2 YYREEE (reference sequence). The CDR3 runs 19 residues. V was cut by 4 bases and J by 2 bases, with 25 bases left in between. The DNA for the CDR3 is TGTGCCAGCAGCACAAGGACAGGGGGGGGGACTAGCACCTACAATGAGCAGTTCTTC. Protein product: CASSTRTGGGTSTYNEQFF.

The chain has TRBV12-5 and TRBJ1-4, with D hard to call. The ends were cut back, 1 base at V and 5 bases at J, with 8 bases in the middle. The CDR3 is 14 amino acids. Germline V gives CDR1 LGHNT, CDR2 FRNRAP. The CDR3 nucleotides are TGTGCTAGTGGTTTGGCTACAGAGAATGAAAAACTGTTTTTT. It is translated as CASGLATENEKLFF.

To note about this clone: Other DNA sequences from this sample encode an identical CDR3 as well. The CDR3 DNA reads TGTGCCAGCAGTTTAGGGGGGGCTGGCTACACCTTC. Amino acid sequence: CASSLGGAGYTF. The chain combines TRBV28 with TRBJ1-2; D possibly corresponds to TRBD1 (6 bases). Germline assignment: CDR1 MDHEN and CDR2 SYDVKM. The CDR3 runs 12 residues. Between the trimmed V and J ends, which lost 2 bases and 7 bases, there was a span of 8 bases.

This clone was seen a few times. V and J are TRBV7-9 and TRBJ2-7; TRBD1 matches at 9 bases. The CDR3 loop spans 15 amino acids. V lost 1 base and J lost 5; bases outside the gene matches: 6. Germline V gene sequence: CDR1 SEHNR, CDR2 FQNEAQ (reference sequence). CDR3 DNA sequence: TGTGCCAGCAGCTTAGTCGGGACAGGGATCCACGAGCAGTACTTC. Translating it yields CASSLVGTGIHEQYF.

CDR3 residues: CASSITPGNYGYTF. CDR3 sequence (DNA): TGTGCCAGCAGTATTACCCCAGGGAACTATGGCTACACCTTC. The chain has TRBV7-2 and TRBJ1-2, with D possibly TRBD1 on 5 matching bases. Germline lookup yields CDR1 SGHTA and CDR2 FQGNSA. The V gene lost 6 bases and the J gene lost 2 bases, with 13 bases spanning the gap. CDR3 length: 14 amino acids.

This chain links TRBV5-1 with TRBJ1-4; D gene uncertain. Germline CDR1 is SGHRS and CDR2 is YFSETQ. Trimming took off 3 bases at V and 10 bases at J, with 13 bases between the two ends. The CDR3 loop spans 13 amino acids. CDR3: CASSSDTAGKLFF. CDR3 sequence (DNA): TGCGCCAGCAGCTCCGACACAGCTGGAAAACTGTTTTTT.

CDR3 sequence (DNA): TGTGCCTGGAGTGGTAATAGCGGGAGTCAGTATTTT. Amino acids: CAWSGNSGSQYF. The genes are TRBV30 and TRBJ2-3; 9 bases fit TRBD2. Germline V gene data show CDR1 as GTSNPN and CDR2 as SVGIG (reference sequence). The V gene end was trimmed by 1 base and the J gene end by 12 bases; junction bases not matched to a gene: 5. CDR3 length equals 12 residues.

The rearrangement joins TRBV5-6 to TRBJ1-4; D remains unclear. The CDR3 runs 16 residues. Trimming left V 1 base short and J 0 bases short, with 10 bases between. Germline CDR1 SGHDT, CDR2 YYEEEE. The CDR3 loop is CASSLSGAATNEKLFF. CDR3 DNA sequence: TGTGCCAGCAGCTTGTCCGGTGCCGCAACTAATGAAAAACTGTTTTTT.